The 9 T cell receptor beta chains reported below all come from one sample, sequenced in a study of shared clonotypes between healthy human individuals. TCRdb keeps only in-frame clones here, not all; method: immunoSEQ multiplex PCR. The sample has around 940,000 clones, approximately 80% seen once. Sequencing was performed on memory CD4+ T cells sorted from blood. The subset here: CD45RA-negative fraction. Receptors originate from a man between 18 and 35 years old in good health.

The rearrangement uses TRBV9 and TRBJ1-3; D not certain. V was trimmed by 0 bases and J by 2 bases, leaving 6 bases between them. This CDR3 is 14 amino acids long. The germline V gene encodes CDR1 SGDLS and CDR2 YYNGEE. CDR3 in DNA: TGTGCCAGCAGCGTAGCATTGGCTGGAAACACCATATATTTT. Translation gives CASSVALAGNTIYF. Full variable domain (outside the CDR3, taken from reference TRBV9 and TRBJ1-3): DSGVTQTPKHLITATGQRVTLRCSPRSGDLSVYWYQQSLDQGLQFLIQYYNGEERAKGNILERFSAQQFPDLHSELNLSSLELGDSALYFCASSVALAGNTIYFGEGSWLTVV.

There are a few counts of this clone. A junction boundary mismatches the germline segment, possibly from a read error. Written as DNA, the CDR3 is TGTGCTAGCAGCTTAAACGGCGGAACTGAAGCTTTCTTT. It is translated as CASSLNGGTEAFF. The rearrangement links TRBV7-7 to TRBJ1-1; D remains ambiguous. The CDR3 totals 13 residues. CDR1 is SSHAT, CDR2 FNYEAQ, per germline (reference sequence).

The chain employs TRBV6-1 and TRBJ2-7; D might be TRBD2 (6 bases). Germline lookup yields CDR1 MNHNS and CDR2 SASEGT. This CDR3 is 13 amino acids long. V was pared by 1 base and J by 6 bases, with 10 bases between. In DNA, the CDR3 is TGTGCCAGCAGTGAAGGATGGACTACCGAGCAGTACTTC. Its translation: CASSEGWTTEQYF.

This clone showed up just a few times. The sample contains more than one DNA sequence encoding this CDR3. This chain uses TRBV5-1 with TRBJ1-1; D possibly corresponds to TRBD1 (6 bases). The CDR3 consists of 14 residues. Looked up from germline, CDR1 is SGHRS and CDR2 is YFSETQ. V shed 0 bases and J shed 3 bases, with 9 bases lying between them. The CDR3 spells CASSLDRVDTEAFF. CDR3 in DNA: TGCGCCAGCAGCTTGGACAGGGTGGACACTGAAGCTTTCTTT.

This clone occurred a few times. CDR3 residues: CASSLGTGIGYTF. The DNA for the CDR3 is TGTGCCAGCAGCTTGGGAACGGGGATAGGCTACACCTTC. This chain joins TRBV5-5 and TRBJ1-2; the D is unclear. This CDR3 has 13 amino acids. V was shortened by 0 bases and J by 8 bases, with 11 bases between the two germline ends. Germline CDR1 SGHKS, CDR2 YYEKEE (reference sequence).

The chain employs TRBV7-9 and TRBJ1-1; D gene unclear. The ends were cut back, 4 bases at V and 0 bases at J, with 9 bases in the middle. The V gene's germline CDR1 is SEHNR and CDR2 FQNEAQ (reference sequence). The CDR3 covers 14 residues. CDR3 amino acids: CASSWTSLNTEAFF. The DNA for the CDR3 is TGTGCCAGCAGCTGGACCAGTCTGAACACTGAAGCTTTCTTT.

The gene calls are TRBV6-1 and TRBJ2-1; D is possibly TRBD2 (6 bases). The germline CDR1 and CDR2 sequences are MNHNS and SASEGT. The CDR3 is 16 residues long. Trimming took off 2 bases at V and 3 bases at J, with 14 bases between the two ends. DNA for the CDR3: TGTGCCAGCAGTGAAAGGAGCGGGCGGAACTACAATGAGCAGTTCTTC. This translates into CASSERSGRNYNEQFF.

The chain has TRBV19 and TRBJ1-5, with D unresolved. The CDR3 covers 15 residues. Germline loops: CDR1 LNHDA, CDR2 SQIVND (reference sequence). Trimming took off 7 bases at V and 5 bases at J, with 18 bases between the two ends. The CDR3 here is CASNLAGGQDQPQHF. The DNA for the CDR3 is TGTGCCAGTAATTTGGCAGGCGGGCAGGATCAGCCCCAGCATTTT.

As for this clone: A single base separates this from a much larger clone, so it may be a read error. The chain joins TRBV11-3 to TRBJ2-2, with D unclear. The CDR3 consists of 12 residues. Germline-derived CDR1 and CDR2 are SGHNT and YENEEA. V lost 0 bases to trimming and J lost 7 bases, with 3 bases between them. In nucleotides, the CDR3 is TGTGCCAGCAGCTTAGAATTCGGGGAGCTGTTTTTT. It is translated as CASSLEFGELFF.